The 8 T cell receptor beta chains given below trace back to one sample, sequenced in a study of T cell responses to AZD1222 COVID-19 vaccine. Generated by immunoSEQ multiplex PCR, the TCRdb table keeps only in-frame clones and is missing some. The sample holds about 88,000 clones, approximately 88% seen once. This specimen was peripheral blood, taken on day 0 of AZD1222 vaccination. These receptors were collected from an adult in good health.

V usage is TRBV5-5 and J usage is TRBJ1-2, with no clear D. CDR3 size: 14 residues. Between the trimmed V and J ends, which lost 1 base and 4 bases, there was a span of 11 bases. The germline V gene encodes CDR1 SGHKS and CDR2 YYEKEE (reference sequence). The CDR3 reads CASSLLGIGYGYTF. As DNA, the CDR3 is TGTGCCAGCAGCTTGTTAGGGATCGGCTATGGCTACACCTTC.

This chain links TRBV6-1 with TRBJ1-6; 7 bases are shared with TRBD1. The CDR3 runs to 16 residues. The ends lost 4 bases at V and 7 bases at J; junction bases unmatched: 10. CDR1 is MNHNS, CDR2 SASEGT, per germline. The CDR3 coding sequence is TGTGCCAGCAGTGTTAATACAGGGGTATTGAATTCACCCCTCCACTTT. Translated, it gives CASSVNTGVLNSPLHF.

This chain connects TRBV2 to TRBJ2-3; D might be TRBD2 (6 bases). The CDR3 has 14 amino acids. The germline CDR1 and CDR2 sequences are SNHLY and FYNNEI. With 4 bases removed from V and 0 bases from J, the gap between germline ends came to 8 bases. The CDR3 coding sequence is TGTGCCAGCAGTGTCGGGACTAGCACAGATACGCAGTATTTT. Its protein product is CASSVGTSTDTQYF.

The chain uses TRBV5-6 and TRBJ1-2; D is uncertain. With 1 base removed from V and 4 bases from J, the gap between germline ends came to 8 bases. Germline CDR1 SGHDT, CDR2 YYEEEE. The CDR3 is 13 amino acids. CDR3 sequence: CASSLLQAYGYTF. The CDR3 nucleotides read TGTGCCAGCAGCTTGTTGCAGGCCTATGGCTACACCTTC.

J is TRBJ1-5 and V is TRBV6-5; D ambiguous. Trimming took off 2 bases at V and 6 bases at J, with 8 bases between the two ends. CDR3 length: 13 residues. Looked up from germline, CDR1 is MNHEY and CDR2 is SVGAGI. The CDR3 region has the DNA TGTGCCAGCAGTTACGCTGGGTCTCAGCCCCAGCATTTT. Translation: CASSYAGSQPQHF.

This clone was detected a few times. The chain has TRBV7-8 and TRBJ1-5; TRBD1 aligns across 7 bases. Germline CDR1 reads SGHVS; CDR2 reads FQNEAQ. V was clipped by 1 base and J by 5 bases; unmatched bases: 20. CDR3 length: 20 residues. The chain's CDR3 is CASSLESRDRAWLRDQPQHF. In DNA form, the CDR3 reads TGTGCCAGCAGCTTAGAGTCCCGAGACAGGGCCTGGTTAAGGGATCAGCCCCAGCATTTT.

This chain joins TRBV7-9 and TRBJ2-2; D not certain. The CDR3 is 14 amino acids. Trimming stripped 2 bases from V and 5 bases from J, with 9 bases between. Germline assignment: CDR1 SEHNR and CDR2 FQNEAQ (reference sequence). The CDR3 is CASSLYPETGELFF. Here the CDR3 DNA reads TGTGCCAGCAGCTTATATCCAGAGACCGGGGAGCTGTTTTTT.

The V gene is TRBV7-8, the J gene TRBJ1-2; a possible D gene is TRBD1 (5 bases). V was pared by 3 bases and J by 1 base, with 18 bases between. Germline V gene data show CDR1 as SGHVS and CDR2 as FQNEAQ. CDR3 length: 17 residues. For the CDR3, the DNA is TGTGCCAGCAGCTTCTTCGCTGACAGAATGATTAACTATGGCTACACCTTC. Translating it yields CASSFFADRMINYGYTF.